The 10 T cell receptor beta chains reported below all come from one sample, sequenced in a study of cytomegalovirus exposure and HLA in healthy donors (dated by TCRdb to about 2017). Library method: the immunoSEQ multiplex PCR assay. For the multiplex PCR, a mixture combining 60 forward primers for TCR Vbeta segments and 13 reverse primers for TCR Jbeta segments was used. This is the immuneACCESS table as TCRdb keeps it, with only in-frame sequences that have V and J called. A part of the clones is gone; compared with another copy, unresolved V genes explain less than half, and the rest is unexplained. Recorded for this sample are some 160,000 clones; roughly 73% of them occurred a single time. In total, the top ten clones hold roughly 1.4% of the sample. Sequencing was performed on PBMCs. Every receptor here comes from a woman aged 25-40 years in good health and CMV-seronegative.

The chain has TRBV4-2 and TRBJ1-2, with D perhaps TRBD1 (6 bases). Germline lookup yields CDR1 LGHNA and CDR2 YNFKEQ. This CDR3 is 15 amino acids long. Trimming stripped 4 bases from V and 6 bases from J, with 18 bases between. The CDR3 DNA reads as TGTGCCAGCAGCCCCACTGCAGGGGTTTTCGATGGCTACACCTTC. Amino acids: CASSPTAGVFDGYTF.

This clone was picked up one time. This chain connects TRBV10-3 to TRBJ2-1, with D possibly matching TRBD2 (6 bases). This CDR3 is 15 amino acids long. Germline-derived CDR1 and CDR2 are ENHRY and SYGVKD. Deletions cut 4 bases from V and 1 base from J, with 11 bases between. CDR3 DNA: TGTGCCATCAGTGTCGGGGCGGGATCCTACAATGAGCAGTTCTTC. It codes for CAISVGAGSYNEQFF.

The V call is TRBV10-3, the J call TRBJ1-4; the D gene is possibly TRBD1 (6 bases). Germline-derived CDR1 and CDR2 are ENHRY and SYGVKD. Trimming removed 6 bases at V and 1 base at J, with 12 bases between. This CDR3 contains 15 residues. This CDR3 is CAISPGTRTNEKLFF. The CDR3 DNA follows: TGTGCCATCAGCCCCGGGACACGAACTAATGAAAAACTGTTTTTT.

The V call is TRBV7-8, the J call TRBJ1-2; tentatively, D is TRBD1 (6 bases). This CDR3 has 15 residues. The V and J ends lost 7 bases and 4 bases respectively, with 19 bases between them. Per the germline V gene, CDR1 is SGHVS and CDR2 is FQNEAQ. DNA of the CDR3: TGTGCCAGCACCCCGGGCTCCGGGACAAGCTATGGCTACACCTTC. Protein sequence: CASTPGSGTSYGYTF. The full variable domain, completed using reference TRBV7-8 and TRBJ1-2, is GAGVSQSPRYKVAKRGQDVALRCDPISGHVSLFWYQQALGQGPEFLTYFQNEAQLDKSGLPSDRFFAERPEGSVSTLKIQRTQQEDSAVYLCASTPGSGTSYGYTFGSGTRLTVV.

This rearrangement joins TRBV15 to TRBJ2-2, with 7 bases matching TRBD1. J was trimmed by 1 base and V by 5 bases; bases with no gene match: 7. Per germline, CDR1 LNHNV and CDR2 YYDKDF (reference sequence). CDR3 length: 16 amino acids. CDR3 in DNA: TGTGCCACCAGCCTCTCCGGGACAGTGAACACCGGGGAGCTGTTTTTT. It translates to CATSLSGTVNTGELFF.

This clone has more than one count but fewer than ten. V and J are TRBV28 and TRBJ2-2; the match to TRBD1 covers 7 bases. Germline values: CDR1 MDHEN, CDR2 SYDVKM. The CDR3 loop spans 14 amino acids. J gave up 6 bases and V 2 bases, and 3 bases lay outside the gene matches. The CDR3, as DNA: TGTGCCAGCAGTTTACAGGGGGTGGCCGGGGAGCTGTTTTTT. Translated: CASSLQGVAGELFF.

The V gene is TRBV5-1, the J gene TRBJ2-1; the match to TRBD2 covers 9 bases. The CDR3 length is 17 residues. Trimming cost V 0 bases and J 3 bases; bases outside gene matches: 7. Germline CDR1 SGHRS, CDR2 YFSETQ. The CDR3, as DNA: TGCGCCAGCAGCTTGGTGGCACGGCGGGGGGGCTACAATGAGCAGTTCTTC. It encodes CASSLVARRGGYNEQFF.

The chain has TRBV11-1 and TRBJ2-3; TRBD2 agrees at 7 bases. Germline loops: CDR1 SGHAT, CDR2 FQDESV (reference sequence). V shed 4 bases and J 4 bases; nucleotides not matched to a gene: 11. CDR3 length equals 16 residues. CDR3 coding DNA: TGTGCCAGCAGCTACATTGGCGGGGGACTCTCAGATACGCAGTATTTT. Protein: CASSYIGGGLSDTQYF.

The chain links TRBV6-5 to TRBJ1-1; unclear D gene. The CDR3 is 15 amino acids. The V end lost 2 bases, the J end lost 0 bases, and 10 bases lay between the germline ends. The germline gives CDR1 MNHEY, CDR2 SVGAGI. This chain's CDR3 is CASSYLRTLNTEAFF. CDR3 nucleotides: TGTGCCAGCAGTTACCTGAGGACTTTGAACACTGAAGCTTTCTTT.

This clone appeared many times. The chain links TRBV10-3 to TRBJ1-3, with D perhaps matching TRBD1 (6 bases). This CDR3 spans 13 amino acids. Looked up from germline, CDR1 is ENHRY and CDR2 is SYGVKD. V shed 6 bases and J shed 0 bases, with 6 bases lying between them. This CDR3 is CAIRDSSGNTIYF. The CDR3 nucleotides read TGTGCCATCAGGGACAGCTCTGGAAACACCATATATTTT.